The 19 T cell receptor beta chains in this list originate from one sample, sequenced in a study of neoadjuvant nivolumab and ipilimumab in lung cancer (dated by TCRdb to 2018 to 2021). In the paper's terms, the time point label means: at surgical resection after neoadjuvant nivolumab +/- ipilimumab. Library preparation used the immunoSEQ multiplex PCR assay. What TCRdb holds here is the immuneACCESS table cut down to in-frame rearrangements. Part of the clones is not present; checked against another copy, under half of the missing clones reflect an unresolved V gene, and the others are unexplained. The sample profile shows 7,500 or so clones; roughly three quarters of them were found once. The top ten clonotypes cover roughly 4.3% of the sample. The sequencing here drew on tumor tissue, taken after neoadjuvant nivolumab, alone or with ipilimumab, at or shortly before surgery. These receptors all come from an adult with non-small cell lung cancer.

The chain combines TRBV2 with TRBJ2-1; TRBD1 agrees at 9 bases. V gave up 3 bases and J gave up 6 bases; unmatched junction bases: 6. Germline V gives CDR1 SNHLY, CDR2 FYNNEI. This CDR3 has 15 residues. CDR3 amino acids: CASSDARTGVNEQFF. Written as DNA, the CDR3 is TGTGCCAGCAGTGATGCACGGACAGGGGTCAATGAGCAGTTCTTC.

The V and J genes are TRBV6-5 and TRBJ2-7, with D possibly matching TRBD1 (6 bases). This CDR3 is 15 amino acids long. Trimming took off 5 bases at V and 4 bases at J, with 18 bases between the two ends. Germline-derived CDR1 and CDR2 are MNHEY and SVGAGI. The CDR3 region has the DNA TGTGCCAGCAGTGGGGGCCCCCCCAGTGAGTACGAGCAGTACTTC. It encodes CASSGGPPSEYEQYF.

The V and J genes are TRBV9 and TRBJ2-2; D not certain. Trimming stripped 3 bases from V and 6 bases from J, with 6 bases between. In germline, CDR1 is SGDLS, CDR2 YYNGEE. The CDR3 extends over 12 amino acids. CDR3 loop: CASSAGAGELFF. The CDR3 nucleotides read TGTGCCAGCAGCGCAGGAGCCGGGGAGCTGTTTTTT.

The chain joins TRBV5-4 to TRBJ1-2; D is possibly TRBD1 (6 bases). V was pared by 4 bases and J by 4 bases, with 20 bases between. This CDR3 contains 16 residues. The germline gives CDR1 SGHNT, CDR2 YYREEE (reference sequence). This CDR3 is CASSGPAPGTPYGYTF. The CDR3 coding sequence is TGTGCCAGCAGCGGACCCGCCCCCGGGACACCCTATGGCTACACCTTC.

The rearrangement joins TRBV28 to TRBJ2-3, with D tentatively TRBD1 or TRBD2 (5 bases each). Trimming took 2 bases from V and 9 from J, leaving 9 bases between them. This CDR3 is 12 amino acids long. The V gene's germline CDR1 is MDHEN and CDR2 SYDVKM. CDR3 sequence reads: CASSLLGDTQYF. The CDR3 nucleotides are TGTGCCAGCAGTTTACTAGGGGACACGCAGTATTTT.

The chain combines TRBV5-4 with TRBJ2-3; D is possibly TRBD2 (5 bases). This CDR3 contains 15 residues. Trimming took off 6 bases at V and 6 bases at J, with 20 bases between the two ends. Per the germline V gene, CDR1 is SGHNT and CDR2 is YYREEE (reference sequence). This CDR3 reads CASKLGGGGSDTQYF. The CDR3 nucleotides are TGTGCCAGCAAATTGGGCGGAGGTGGGTCGGATACGCAGTATTTT.

This rearrangement joins TRBV7-9 to TRBJ1-1, with D perhaps matching TRBD1 (6 bases). The CDR3 runs to 14 residues. Trimming removed 5 bases at V and 8 bases at J, with 18 bases between. Germline assignment: CDR1 SEHNR and CDR2 FQNEAQ (reference sequence). This CDR3 is CASSPNLQGMEAFF. In nucleotides, the CDR3 is TGTGCCAGCAGCCCGAACTTACAGGGAATGGAAGCTTTCTTT.

This clone was recorded once. The V and J genes are TRBV6-6 and TRBJ1-2; D may be TRBD1 (5 bases). The CDR3 consists of 13 residues. Germline-derived CDR1 and CDR2 are MNHNY and SVGAGI (reference sequence). Trimming took 2 bases from V and 8 from J, leaving 12 bases between them. The DNA for the CDR3 is TGTGCCAGCAGTTACGATAACAGGCCCGGCTACACCTTC. Its protein product is CASSYDNRPGYTF.

V is TRBV2 and J is TRBJ2-2, with 7 bases fitting TRBD2. V lost 7 bases and J lost 5; bases outside the gene matches: 10. Germline lookup yields CDR1 SNHLY and CDR2 FYNNEI. The CDR3 covers 15 residues. This chain's CDR3 is CASKLAGTNTGELFF. CDR3 bases: TGTGCCAGCAAACTCGCCGGGACTAATACCGGGGAGCTGTTTTTT.

This chain joins TRBV11-3 and TRBJ2-1, with 11 positions matching TRBD2. V was clipped by 0 bases and J by 7 bases; unmatched bases: 2. Germline CDR1 SGHNT, CDR2 YENEEA. This CDR3 comprises 15 residues. This CDR3 is CASSLDSGRGNEQFF. The CDR3 DNA reads as TGTGCCAGCAGCTTAGATAGCGGGAGGGGGAATGAGCAGTTCTTC.

The table lists this clone with a few counts. This sequence joins TRBV18 and TRBJ1-1; D not resolved. This CDR3 spans 13 amino acids. Trimming pared 2 bases from V and 0 bases from J, leaving 4 bases between. The germline CDR1 and CDR2 sequences are KGHSH and LQKENI. CDR3 sequence: CASSPGMNTEAFF. In DNA, the CDR3 is TGTGCCAGCTCACCAGGGATGAACACTGAAGCTTTCTTT.

This chain links TRBV29-1 with TRBJ2-7; TRBD2 is a possible D gene (5 bases). CDR1 and CDR2 (germline): SQVTM, ANQGSEA. The CDR3 extends over 11 amino acids. Trimming cost V 7 bases and J 2 bases, with 9 bases left between them. The CDR3 reads CSGSTTYEQYF. CDR3 nucleotide sequence: TGCAGCGGATCGACTACCTACGAGCAGTACTTC.

The V gene is TRBV7-8, the J gene TRBJ1-1; 7 positions match TRBD1. Germline CDR1 is SGHVS and CDR2 is FQNEAQ. This CDR3 is 15 amino acids long. J lost 0 bases, V lost 4 bases, and 5 bases had no gene match. CDR3 sequence (DNA): TGTGCCAGCAGCTCGACAGGGTTCGTGAACACTGAAGCTTTCTTT. It yields the protein CASSSTGFVNTEAFF. Together with reference TRBV7-8 and TRBJ1-1, the CDR3 gives the full variable domain: GAGVSQSPRYKVAKRGQDVALRCDPISGHVSLFWYQQALGQGPEFLTYFQNEAQLDKSGLPSDRFFAERPEGSVSTLKIQRTQQEDSAVYLCASSSTGFVNTEAFFGQGTRLTVV.

This chain connects TRBV10-2 to TRBJ2-2; no firm D call. This CDR3 contains 13 residues. V lost 1 base and J 2 bases, leaving 2 bases between the germline ends. Germline CDR1 and CDR2: WSHSY and SAAADI. Here the CDR3 DNA reads TGCGCCAGCAGTGAGTTCAACACCGGGGAGCTGTTTTTT. Translated, it gives CASSEFNTGELFF.

V is TRBV19 and J is TRBJ2-5; D uncertain. V was trimmed by 3 bases and J by 5 bases, leaving 10 bases between them. The CDR3 sequence is 13 residues long. Looked up from germline, CDR1 is LNHDA and CDR2 is SQIVND (reference sequence). The DNA for the CDR3 is TGTGCCAGTAGTATTTCGCGTTGGGAGACCCAGTACTTC. It encodes CASSISRWETQYF. The full variable domain, with the rest looked up from reference TRBV19 and TRBJ2-5, is DGGITQSPKYLFRKEGQNVTLSCEQNLNHDAMYWYRQDPGQGLRLIYYSQIVNDFQKGDIAEGYSVSREKKESFPLTVTSAQKNPTAFYLCASSISRWETQYFGPGTRLLVL.

The chain has TRBV28 and TRBJ2-1, with a tentative D call TRBD1 (7 bases). Germline assignment: CDR1 MDHEN and CDR2 SYDVKM. V was trimmed by 4 bases and J by 9 bases, leaving 19 bases between them. The CDR3 is made up of 15 amino acids. The CDR3 region is CASSSLLDQGGEQFF. The CDR3 DNA sequence: TGTGCCAGCAGTTCCCTCCTCGACCAGGGGGGTGAGCAGTTCTTC.

The CDR3 reads CASSSLAGVTDTQYF. The CDR3 DNA reads as TGTGCCAGCAGCTCTTTAGCGGGAGTCACAGATACGCAGTATTTT. The rearrangement uses TRBV5-4 and TRBJ2-3, with 9 positions matching TRBD2. The CDR3 extends over 15 amino acids. Germline V gene lookup returns CDR1 SGHNT and CDR2 YYREEE (reference sequence). The junction had 4 bases not matched to a gene; V was cut back by 3 bases and J by 2 bases.

The chain combines TRBV6-6 with TRBJ1-5; a possible D gene is TRBD1 (6 bases). This CDR3 contains 13 residues. Germline lookup yields CDR1 MNHNY and CDR2 SVGAGI (reference sequence). V was clipped by 6 bases and J by 4 bases, with 10 bases between them. DNA for the CDR3: TGTGCCAGCAGGCAACAGGGAAATCAGCCCCAGCATTTT. As protein: CASRQQGNQPQHF.

The CDR3 nucleotides read TGTGCCAGCAGCCTCTCGACCCCCGGGACAGGGGAACAGCCCCAGCATTTT. Its protein product is CASSLSTPGTGEQPQHF. The V and J genes are TRBV7-9 and TRBJ1-5; 10 bases align to TRBD1. The CDR3 consists of 17 residues. V gave up 5 bases and J gave up 7 bases; unmatched junction bases: 14. In germline, CDR1 is SEHNR, CDR2 FQNEAQ (reference sequence). The whole variable domain, filled in from reference TRBV7-9 and TRBJ1-5, reads DTGVSQNPRHKITKRGQNVTFRCDPISEHNRLYWYRQTLGQGPEFLTYFQNEAQLEKSRLLSDRFSAERPKGSFSTLEIQRTEQGDSAMYLCASSLSTPGTGEQPQHFGDGTRLSIL.